Listed below are T cell receptor beta chains from one sample, sequenced in a study of blood T cells in healthy people across ages. A single record per CDR3 protein comes from TCRdb applying MiXCR to the 5' RACE reads. Of 800,000 to 1,300,000 distinct CDR3 sequences in the sample, approximately 26% are singletons; the top ten hold approximately 0.7%. The same data also contributed to another study, on T cells of mothers and their children.

What was sequenced was blood. All receptors derive from a girl aged 2 to 9 in good health. The CDR3 runs from the conserved cysteine through the conserved F or W. A D gene is named only where the DNA matches it firmly. Clone size, where shown, is once, few, many, or a class for clones that have expanded.

TRBV20-1	TRBJ2-1	-	TRBD2	TGCAGTGCTAGTGGGCCTAGCGGAGGTTCCTACAATGAGCAGTTCTTC	CSASGPSGGSYNEQFF
TRBV20-1	TRBJ2-5	-	-	TGCAGTGCTAGGGAGGGGATCTCAGAGACCCAGTACTTC	CSAREGISETQYF
TRBV29-1	TRBJ1-4	few	TRBD1	TGCAGCGTTGAATCAGGGGGCGCTCAGGGGAAACTGTTTTTT	CSVESGGAQGKLFF
TRBV19	TRBJ2-1	-	TRBD2	TGTGCCAGTAGTCCTGAGGGACTAGCGGATTACAATGAGCAGTTCTTC	CASSPEGLADYNEQFF
TRBV6-5	TRBJ2-1	-	-	TGTGCCAGCAATATGGGCGGGACCTCCTACAATGAGCAGTTCTTC	CASNMGGTSYNEQFF
TRBV28	TRBJ1-4	-	TRBD1	TGTGCCAGCAGACCGGGACAGATTCCTAATGAAAAACTGTTTTTT	CASRPGQIPNEKLFF
TRBV18	TRBJ1-5	-	-	TGTGCCAGCTCACGGACAGTGGGAAGCAATCAGCCCCAGCATTTT	CASSRTVGSNQPQHF
TRBV29-1	TRBJ1-4	-	TRBD1	TGCAGCGTTGTGGGTCAGGGGGGGCTGTTTTTT	CSVVGQGGLFF
TRBV5-1	TRBJ2-4	many	-	TGCGCCAGCAGCTTGGACTTAAACATTCAGTACTTC	CASSLDLNIQYF
TRBV7-2	TRBJ2-5	-	-	TGTGCCAGCAGCCTCGGGTGGGGGTTACGGCAAGAGACCCAGTACTTC	CASSLGWGLRQETQYF
TRBV10-3	TRBJ2-3	-	TRBD1	TGTGCCACCCAGGGACAGACAAGCACAGATACGCAGTATTTT	CATQGQTSTDTQYF
TRBV20-1	TRBJ2-1	-	-	TGCAGTGCTAGATCCGTCTCGACAGCCATGTTTGATGAGCAGTTCTTC	CSARSVSTAMFDEQFF
TRBV20-1	TRBJ2-7	-	-	TGCAGTGCCCGGTATAGCGGATCCTACGAGCAGTACTTC	CSARYSGSYEQYF
TRBV7-9	TRBJ1-3	-	-	TGTGCCAGCAGCCAACAGGTATCCTCTGGAAACACCATATATTTT	CASSQQVSSGNTIYF
TRBV29-1	TRBJ2-6	-	-	TGCAGCGTTGATGTTGGGTCTGGGGCCAACGTCCTGACTTTC	CSVDVGSGANVLTF
TRBV6-6	TRBJ2-5	-	-	TGTGCCAGCAGTTACCCCCTTTATGGCGGGTATATCCAAGAGACCCAGTACTTC	CASSYPLYGGYIQETQYF
TRBV19	TRBJ2-2	-	-	TGTGCCAGTAGATCAGGGCCCGGGGAGCTGTTTTTT	CASRSGPGELFF
TRBV28	TRBJ2-2	few	-	TGTGCCAGCAGTTACCTCTCAATGGGAAGGGGAGTATACGGGGAGCTGTTTTTT	CASSYLSMGRGVYGELFF
TRBV7-9	TRBJ2-1	few	-	TGTGCCAGCAGCTTACTCCTTTATGATCGGAATGAGCAGTTCTTC	CASSLLLYDRNEQFF
TRBV27	TRBJ2-1	-	-	TGTGCCAGCAGTTTATCGGTCGACGGCTACAATGAGCAGTTCTTC	CASSLSVDGYNEQFF
TRBV20-1	TRBJ2-7	-	-	TGCAGTGCTAGAGAGACAGCCGCTCTAGAGCAGTACTTC	CSARETAALEQYF
TRBV10-3	TRBJ2-4	-	-	TGTGCCATCAGTGAGTCTGAATCGATCGGAGGGGGCAAAAACATTCAGTACTTC	CAISESESIGGGKNIQYF